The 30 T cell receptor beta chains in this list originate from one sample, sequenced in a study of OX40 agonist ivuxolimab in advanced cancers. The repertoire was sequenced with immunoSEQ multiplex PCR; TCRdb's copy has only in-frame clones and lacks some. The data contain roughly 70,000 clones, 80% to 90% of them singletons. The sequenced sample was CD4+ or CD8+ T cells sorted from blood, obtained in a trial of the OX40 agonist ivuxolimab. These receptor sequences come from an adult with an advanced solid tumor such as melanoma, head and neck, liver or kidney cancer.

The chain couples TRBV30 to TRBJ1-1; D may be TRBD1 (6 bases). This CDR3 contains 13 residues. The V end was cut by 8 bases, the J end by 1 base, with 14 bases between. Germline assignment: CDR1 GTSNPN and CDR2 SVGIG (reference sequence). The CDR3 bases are TGTGCCCTCCCCGGGGGGCAGAACACTGAAGCTTTCTTT. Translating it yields CALPGGQNTEAFF.

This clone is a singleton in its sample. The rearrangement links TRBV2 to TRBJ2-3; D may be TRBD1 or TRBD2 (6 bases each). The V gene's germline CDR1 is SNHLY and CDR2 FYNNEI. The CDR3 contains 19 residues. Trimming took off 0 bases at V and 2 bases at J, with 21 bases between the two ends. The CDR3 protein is CASSEAWFGGAGSTDTQYF. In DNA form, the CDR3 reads TGTGCCAGCAGTGAAGCGTGGTTCGGGGGCGCGGGGTCCACAGATACGCAGTATTTT.

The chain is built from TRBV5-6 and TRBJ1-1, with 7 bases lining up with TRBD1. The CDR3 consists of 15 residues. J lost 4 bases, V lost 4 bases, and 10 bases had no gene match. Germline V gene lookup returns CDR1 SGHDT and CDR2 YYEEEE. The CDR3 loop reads CASSRLDREITEAFF. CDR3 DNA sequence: TGTGCCAGCAGCCGTTTAGACAGGGAAATCACTGAAGCTTTCTTT.

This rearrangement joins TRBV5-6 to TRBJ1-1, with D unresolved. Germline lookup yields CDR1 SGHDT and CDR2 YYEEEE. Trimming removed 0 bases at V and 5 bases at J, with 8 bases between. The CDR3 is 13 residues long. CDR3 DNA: TGTGCCAGCAGCTTGGACCCGGGGACTGAAGCTTTCTTT. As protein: CASSLDPGTEAFF.

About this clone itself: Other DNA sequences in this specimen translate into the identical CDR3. The CDR3 reads CASSIVGNNEQFF. The CDR3 DNA follows: TGTGCCAGTAGTATAGTGGGAAACAATGAGCAGTTCTTC. The V call is TRBV19, the J call TRBJ2-1; D remains ambiguous. The CDR3 consists of 13 residues. In germline, CDR1 is LNHDA, CDR2 SQIVND (reference sequence). Trimming removed 1 base at V and 5 bases at J, with 6 bases between.

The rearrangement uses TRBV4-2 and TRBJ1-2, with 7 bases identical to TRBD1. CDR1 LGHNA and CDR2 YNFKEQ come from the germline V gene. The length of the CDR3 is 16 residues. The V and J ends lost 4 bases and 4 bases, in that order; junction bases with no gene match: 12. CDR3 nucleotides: TGTGCCAGCAGCCCCTCTGGACAGGAGGGGCCCTATGGCTACACCTTC. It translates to CASSPSGQEGPYGYTF.

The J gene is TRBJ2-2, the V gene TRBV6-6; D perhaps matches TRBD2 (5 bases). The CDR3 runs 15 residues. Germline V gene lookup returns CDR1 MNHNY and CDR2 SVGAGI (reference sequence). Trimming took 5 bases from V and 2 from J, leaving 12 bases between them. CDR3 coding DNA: TGTGCCAGCAGTCCCTCGACGGGAAACACCGGGGAGCTGTTTTTT. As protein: CASSPSTGNTGELFF.

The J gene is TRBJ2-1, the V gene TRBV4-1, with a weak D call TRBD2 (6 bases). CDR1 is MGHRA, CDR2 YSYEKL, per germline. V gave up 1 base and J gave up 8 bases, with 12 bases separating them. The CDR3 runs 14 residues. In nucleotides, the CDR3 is TGCGCCAGCAGCCAAGTGCAACGGGAGTATGAGCAGTTCTTC. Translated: CASSQVQREYEQFF.

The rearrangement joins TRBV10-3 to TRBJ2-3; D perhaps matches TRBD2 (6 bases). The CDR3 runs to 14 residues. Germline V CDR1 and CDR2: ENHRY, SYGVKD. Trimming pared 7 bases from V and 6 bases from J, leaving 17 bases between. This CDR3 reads CAINRDPGGDTQYF. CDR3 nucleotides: TGTGCCATCAATCGGGACCCCGGAGGGGATACGCAGTATTTT.

The CDR3 protein is CASSFPQGIRDEQYF. In DNA form, the CDR3 reads TGTGCCAGCAGTTTTCCGCAGGGGATTCGCGACGAGCAGTACTTC. This chain connects TRBV6-5 to TRBJ2-7, with D maybe TRBD1 (6 bases). Germline V gene lookup returns CDR1 MNHEY and CDR2 SVGAGI. V shed 4 bases and J shed 5 bases, with 18 bases lying between them. This CDR3 has 15 residues.

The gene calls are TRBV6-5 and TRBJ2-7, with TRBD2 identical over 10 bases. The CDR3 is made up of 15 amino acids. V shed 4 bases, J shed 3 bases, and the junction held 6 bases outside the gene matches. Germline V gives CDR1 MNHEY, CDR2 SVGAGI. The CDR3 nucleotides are TGTGCCAGCAGTTTAGCGGGAGGAGGCGGCTACGAGCAGTACTTC. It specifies CASSLAGGGGYEQYF.

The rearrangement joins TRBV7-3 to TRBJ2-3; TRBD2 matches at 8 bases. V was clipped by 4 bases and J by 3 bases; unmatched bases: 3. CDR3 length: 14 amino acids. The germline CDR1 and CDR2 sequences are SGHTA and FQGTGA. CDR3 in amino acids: CASSSGLVTDTQYF. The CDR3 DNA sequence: TGTGCCAGCAGCTCGGGACTAGTAACAGATACGCAGTATTTT.

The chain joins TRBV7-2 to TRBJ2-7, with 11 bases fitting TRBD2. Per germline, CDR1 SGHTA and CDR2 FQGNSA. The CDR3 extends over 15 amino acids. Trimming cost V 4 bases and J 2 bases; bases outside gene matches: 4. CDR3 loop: CASSSTSGAAYEQYF. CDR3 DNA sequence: TGTGCCAGCAGCTCGACTAGCGGGGCCGCCTACGAGCAGTACTTC.

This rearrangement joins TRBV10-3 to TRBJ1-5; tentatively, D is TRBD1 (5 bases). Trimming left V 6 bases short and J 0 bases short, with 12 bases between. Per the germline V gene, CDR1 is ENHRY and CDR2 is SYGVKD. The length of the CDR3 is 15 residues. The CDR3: CAISPGPVSNQPQHF. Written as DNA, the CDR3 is TGTGCCATCAGCCCGGGACCCGTTAGCAATCAGCCCCAGCATTTT.

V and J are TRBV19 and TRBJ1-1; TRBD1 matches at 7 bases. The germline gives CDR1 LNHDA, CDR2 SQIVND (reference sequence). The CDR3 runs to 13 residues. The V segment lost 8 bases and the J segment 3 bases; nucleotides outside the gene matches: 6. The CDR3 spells CASGDRPDTEAFF. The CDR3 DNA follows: TGTGCCAGTGGGGACAGACCAGACACTGAAGCTTTCTTT.

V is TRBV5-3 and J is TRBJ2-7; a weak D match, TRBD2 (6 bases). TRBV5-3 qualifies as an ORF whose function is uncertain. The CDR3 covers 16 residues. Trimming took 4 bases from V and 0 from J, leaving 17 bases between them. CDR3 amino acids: CARSENGRGVSYEQYF. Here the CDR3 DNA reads TGTGCCAGAAGCGAAAACGGGCGGGGAGTCTCCTACGAGCAGTACTTC.

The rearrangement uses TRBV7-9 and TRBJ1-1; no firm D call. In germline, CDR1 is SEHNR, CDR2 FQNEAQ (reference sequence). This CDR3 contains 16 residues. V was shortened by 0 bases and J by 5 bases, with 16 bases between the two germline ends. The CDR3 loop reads CASSLAQSGGRTEAFF. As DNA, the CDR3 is TGTGCCAGCAGCTTAGCTCAGTCAGGAGGGAGGACTGAAGCTTTCTTT.

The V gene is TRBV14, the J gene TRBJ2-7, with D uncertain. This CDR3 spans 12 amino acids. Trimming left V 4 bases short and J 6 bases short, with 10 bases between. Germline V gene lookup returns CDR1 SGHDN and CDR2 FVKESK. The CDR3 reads CASSPFGREQYF. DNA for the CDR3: TGTGCCAGCAGCCCGTTCGGGCGCGAGCAGTACTTC. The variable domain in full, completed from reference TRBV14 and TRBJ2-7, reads EAGVTQFPSHSVIEKGQTVTLRCDPISGHDNLYWYRRVMGKEIKFLLHFVKESKQDESGMPNNRFLAERTGGTYSTLKVQPAELEDSGVYFCASSPFGREQYFGPGTRLTVT.

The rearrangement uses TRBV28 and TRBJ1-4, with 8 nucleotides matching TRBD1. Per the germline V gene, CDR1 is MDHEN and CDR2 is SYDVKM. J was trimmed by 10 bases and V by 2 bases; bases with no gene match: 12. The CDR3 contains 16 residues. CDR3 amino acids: CASSLPTDRARGKLFF. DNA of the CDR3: TGTGCCAGCAGTTTACCAACGGACAGGGCTAGGGGAAAACTGTTTTTT.

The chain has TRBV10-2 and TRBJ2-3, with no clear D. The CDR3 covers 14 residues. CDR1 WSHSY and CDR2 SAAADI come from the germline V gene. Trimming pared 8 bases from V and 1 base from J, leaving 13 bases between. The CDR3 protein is CASRLEGRTDTQYF. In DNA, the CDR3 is TGCGCCAGCCGCCTGGAAGGCCGCACAGATACGCAGTATTTT.

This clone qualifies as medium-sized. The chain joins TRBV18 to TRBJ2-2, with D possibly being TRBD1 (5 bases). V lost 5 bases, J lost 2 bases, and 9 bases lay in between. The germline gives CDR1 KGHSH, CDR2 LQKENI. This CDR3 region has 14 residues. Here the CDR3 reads CASSNQGNTGELFF. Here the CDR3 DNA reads TGTGCCAGCTCAAACCAGGGCAACACCGGGGAGCTGTTTTTT.

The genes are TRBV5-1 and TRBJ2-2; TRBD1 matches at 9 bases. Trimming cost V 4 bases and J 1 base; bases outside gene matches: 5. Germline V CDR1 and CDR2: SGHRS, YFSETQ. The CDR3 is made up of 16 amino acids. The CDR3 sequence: CASSLRGQGNTGELFF. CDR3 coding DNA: TGCGCCAGCAGCCTCAGGGGACAGGGGAACACCGGGGAGCTGTTTTTT. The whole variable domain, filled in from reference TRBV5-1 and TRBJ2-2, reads KAGVTQTPRYLIKTRGQQVTLSCSPISGHRSVSWYQQTPGQGLQFLFEYFSETQRNKGNFPGRFSGRQFSNSRSEMNVSTLELGDSALYLCASSLRGQGNTGELFFGEGSRLTVL.

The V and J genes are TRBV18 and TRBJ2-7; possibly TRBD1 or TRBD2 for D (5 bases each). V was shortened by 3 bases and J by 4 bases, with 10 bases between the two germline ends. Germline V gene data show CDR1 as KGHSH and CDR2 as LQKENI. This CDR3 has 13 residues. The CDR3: CASSPQGEYEQYF. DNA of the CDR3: TGTGCCAGCTCACCCCAAGGGGAGTACGAGCAGTACTTC. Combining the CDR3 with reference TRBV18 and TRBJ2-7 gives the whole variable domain NAGVMQNPRHLVRRRGQEARLRCSPMKGHSHVYWYRQLPEEGLKFMVYLQKENIIDESGMPKERFSAEFPKEGPSILRIQQVVRGDSAAYFCASSPQGEYEQYFGPGTRLTVT.

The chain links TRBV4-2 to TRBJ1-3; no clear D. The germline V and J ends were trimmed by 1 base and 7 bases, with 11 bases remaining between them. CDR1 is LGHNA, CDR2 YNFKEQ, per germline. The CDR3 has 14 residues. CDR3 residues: CASSQVLARNTIYF. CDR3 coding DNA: TGTGCCAGCAGCCAAGTTCTGGCGCGGAACACCATATATTTT.

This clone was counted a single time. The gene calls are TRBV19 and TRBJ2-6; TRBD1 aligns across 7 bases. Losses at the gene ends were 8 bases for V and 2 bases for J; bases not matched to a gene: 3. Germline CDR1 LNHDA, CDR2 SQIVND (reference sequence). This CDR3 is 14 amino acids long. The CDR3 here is CASFDRAGANVLTF. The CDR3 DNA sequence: TGTGCCAGTTTTGACAGGGCTGGGGCCAACGTCCTGACTTTC.

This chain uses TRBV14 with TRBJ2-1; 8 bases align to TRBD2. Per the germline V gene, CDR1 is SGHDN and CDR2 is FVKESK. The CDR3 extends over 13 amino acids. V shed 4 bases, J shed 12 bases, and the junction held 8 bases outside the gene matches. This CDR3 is CASSPSGGGRQFF. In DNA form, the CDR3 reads TGTGCCAGCAGCCCTTCGGGGGGGGGACGGCAGTTCTTC.

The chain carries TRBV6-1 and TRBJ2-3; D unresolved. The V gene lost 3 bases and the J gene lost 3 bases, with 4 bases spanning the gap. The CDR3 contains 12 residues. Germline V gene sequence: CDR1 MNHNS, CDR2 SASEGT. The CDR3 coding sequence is TGTGCCAGCAGTGAGACAACAGATACGCAGTATTTT. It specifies CASSETTDTQYF.

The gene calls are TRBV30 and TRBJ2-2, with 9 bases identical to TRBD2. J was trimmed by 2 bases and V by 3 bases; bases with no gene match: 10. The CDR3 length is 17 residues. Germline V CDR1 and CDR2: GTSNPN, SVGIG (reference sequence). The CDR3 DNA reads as TGTGCCTGGAGGGGGGGTAGCGGGAGATCAAACACCGGGGAGCTGTTTTTT. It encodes CAWRGGSGRSNTGELFF.

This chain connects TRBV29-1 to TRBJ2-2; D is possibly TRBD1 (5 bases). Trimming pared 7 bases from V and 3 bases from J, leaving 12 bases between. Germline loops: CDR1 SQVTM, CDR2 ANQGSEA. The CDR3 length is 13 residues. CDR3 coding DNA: TGCAGCGCCCGACAGTCGGACACCGGGGAGCTGTTTTTT. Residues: CSARQSDTGELFF.

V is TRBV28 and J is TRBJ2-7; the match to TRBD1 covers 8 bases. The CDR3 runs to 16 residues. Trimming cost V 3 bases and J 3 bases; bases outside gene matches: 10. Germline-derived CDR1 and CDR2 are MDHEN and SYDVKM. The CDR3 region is CASSLSTGTGFYEQYF. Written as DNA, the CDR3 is TGTGCCAGCAGTTTGTCGACCGGGACAGGCTTCTACGAGCAGTACTTC.